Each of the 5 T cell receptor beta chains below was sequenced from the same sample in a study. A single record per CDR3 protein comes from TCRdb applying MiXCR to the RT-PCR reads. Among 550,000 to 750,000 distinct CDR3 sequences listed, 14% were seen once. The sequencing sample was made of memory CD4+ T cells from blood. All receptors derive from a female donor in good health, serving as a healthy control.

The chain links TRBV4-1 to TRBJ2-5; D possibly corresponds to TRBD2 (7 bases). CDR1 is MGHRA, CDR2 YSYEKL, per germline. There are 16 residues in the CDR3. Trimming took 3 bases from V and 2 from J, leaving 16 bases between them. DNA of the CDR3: TGCGCCAGCAGCCACCCCGGGGGGACAACACAAGAGACCCAGTACTTC. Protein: CASSHPGGTTQETQYF.

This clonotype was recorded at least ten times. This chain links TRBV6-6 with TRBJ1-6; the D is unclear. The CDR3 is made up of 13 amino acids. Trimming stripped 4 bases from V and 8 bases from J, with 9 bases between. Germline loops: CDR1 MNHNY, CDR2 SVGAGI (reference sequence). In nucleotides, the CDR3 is TGTGCCAGCAGTTCCCCGGAGGATTCACCCCTCCACTTT. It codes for CASSSPEDSPLHF.

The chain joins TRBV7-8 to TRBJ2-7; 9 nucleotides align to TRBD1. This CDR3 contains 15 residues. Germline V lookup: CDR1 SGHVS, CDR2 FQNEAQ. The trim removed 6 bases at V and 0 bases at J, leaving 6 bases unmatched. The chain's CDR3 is CASSSLTGGSYEQYF. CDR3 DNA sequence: TGTGCCAGCAGTTCTCTGACAGGGGGCTCCTACGAGCAGTACTTC. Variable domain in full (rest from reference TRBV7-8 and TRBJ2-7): GAGVSQSPRYKVAKRGQDVALRCDPISGHVSLFWYQQALGQGPEFLTYFQNEAQLDKSGLPSDRFFAERPEGSVSTLKIQRTQQEDSAVYLCASSSLTGGSYEQYFGPGTRLTVT.

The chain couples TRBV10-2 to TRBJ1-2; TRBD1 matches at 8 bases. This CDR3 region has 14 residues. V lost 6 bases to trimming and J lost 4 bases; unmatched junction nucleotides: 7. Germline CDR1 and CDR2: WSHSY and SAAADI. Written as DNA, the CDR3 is TGCGCCAGCAGATCCGGACAGGGAAGCTATGGCTACACCTTC. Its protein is CASRSGQGSYGYTF.

The CDR3 protein is CASSLSIDRGGVYGYTF. CDR3 DNA sequence: TGTGCCAGCAGCTTAAGCATTGACAGGGGTGGTGTCTATGGCTACACCTTC. V is TRBV7-3 and J is TRBJ1-2, with TRBD1 matching over 8 bases. Germline CDR1 and CDR2: SGHTA and FQGTGA. Trimming cost V 1 base and J 4 bases; bases outside gene matches: 11. There are 17 residues in the CDR3.